Listed here are 25 T cell receptor beta chains from one sample, sequenced in a study of T-cell reconstitution after alpha-beta-depleted transplantation in children. Preparation of the TCRbeta library used unique molecular identifiers. TCRdb used MiXCR to reprocess the PCR reads, holding one entry per CDR3 protein. Here the sample spans around 96,000 distinct CDR3 sequences, more than 10% being singletons. Sequenced here: PBMCs from the stem cell graft donor, sampled from the stem cell graft. These receptors were collected from a human donor who donated a stem cell graft to a child with inherited bone marrow failure.

This clonotype was recorded at least ten times. The rearrangement uses TRBV7-9 and TRBJ2-2; D is tentatively TRBD1 or TRBD2 (6 bases each). The CDR3 contains 13 residues. The ends were cut back, 6 bases at V and 3 bases at J, with 8 bases in the middle. The germline gives CDR1 SEHNR, CDR2 FQNEAQ (reference sequence). CDR3 amino acids: CASRRGDTGELFF. CDR3 sequence (DNA): TGTGCCAGCAGGAGGGGGGACACCGGGGAGCTGTTTTTT.

This clonotype showed up many times. The chain combines TRBV4-3 with TRBJ2-1; D might be TRBD2 (7 bases). The germline gives CDR1 LGHNA, CDR2 YSLEER. V was clipped by 2 bases and J by 8 bases, with 22 bases between them. CDR3 length equals 17 residues. CDR3 nucleotide sequence: TGCGCCAGCAGCCAACAAGCTGGCCTTTGGGAGGGGGATGAGCAGTTCTTC. Translated, it gives CASSQQAGLWEGDEQFF.

There are a few counts of this clonotype. The genes are TRBV28 and TRBJ1-2, with D unclear. Germline V lookup: CDR1 MDHEN, CDR2 SYDVKM. V lost 8 bases to trimming and J lost 7 bases, with 20 bases between them. The CDR3 extends over 14 amino acids. In DNA form, the CDR3 reads TGTGCCAGCGTGAATCGACGGGGTGTTGGTGGCTACACCTTC. It encodes CASVNRRGVGGYTF.

This clonotype was picked up many times. The chain uses TRBV29-1 and TRBJ2-3, with a tentative D call TRBD2 (6 bases). This CDR3 comprises 14 residues. V was cut by 3 bases and J by 1 base, with 11 bases left in between. Germline assignment: CDR1 SQVTM and CDR2 ANQGSEA. CDR3 nucleotides: TGCAGCGTTGATTTTTCTAGCGGCACAGATACGCAGTATTTT. It yields the protein CSVDFSSGTDTQYF.

This clonotype was counted many times. This chain links TRBV7-3 with TRBJ2-2; D ambiguous. Germline assignment: CDR1 SGHTA and CDR2 FQGTGA. V lost 6 bases to trimming and J lost 6 bases, with 11 bases between them. The length of the CDR3 is 13 residues. CDR3 loop: CASSFQRAGELFF. The CDR3 DNA follows: TGTGCCAGCAGTTTCCAAAGAGCCGGGGAGCTGTTTTTT.

This clonotype showed up many times. This chain links TRBV5-1 with TRBJ1-4, with 7 bases lining up with TRBD1. This CDR3 is built from 14 residues. The junction had 0 bases not matched to a gene; V was cut back by 0 bases and J by 4 bases. Germline V CDR1 and CDR2: SGHRS, YFSETQ. CDR3 sequence: CASSLGQGNEKLFF. In DNA, the CDR3 is TGCGCCAGCAGCTTGGGACAGGGTAATGAAAAACTGTTTTTT.

In this sample, this clonotype turned up many times. The rearrangement uses TRBV4-3 and TRBJ2-1, with unresolved D. Trimming took off 0 bases at V and 6 bases at J, with 21 bases between the two ends. CDR3 length: 18 amino acids. Germline V gene lookup returns CDR1 LGHNA and CDR2 YSLEER. The CDR3, as DNA: TGCGCCAGCAGCCAAGATCATCGGGCGAGGTTGTGGGGCAATGAGCAGTTCTTC. Protein sequence: CASSQDHRARLWGNEQFF.

This clonotype was seen a few times. The CDR3 nucleotides read TGTGCCTGGAGTCCAGGGCACGTGGAGCTGTTTTTT. It codes for CAWSPGHVELFF. The V gene is TRBV30, the J gene TRBJ2-2, with D possibly matching TRBD1 (5 bases). The CDR3 totals 12 residues. V was trimmed by 2 bases and J by 10 bases, leaving 11 bases between them. Germline assignment: CDR1 GTSNPN and CDR2 SVGIG (reference sequence).

In its sample, this clonotype was seen once. The chain carries TRBV19 and TRBJ2-4, with D maybe TRBD2 (6 bases). CDR3 size: 15 residues. Per germline, CDR1 LNHDA and CDR2 SQIVND (reference sequence). V shed 3 bases and J shed 0 bases, with 9 bases lying between them. The CDR3 nucleotides read TGTGCCAGTAGTATTGGCGGGACAGCCAAAAACATTCAGTACTTC. Translating gives CASSIGGTAKNIQYF.

The table lists this clonotype with many counts. The chain couples TRBV29-1 to TRBJ2-7; 8 bases fit TRBD2. Trimming removed 3 bases from V and 6 bases from J; junction bases left unmatched: 10. From germline, CDR1 is SQVTM and CDR2 ANQGSEA. The CDR3 runs 14 residues. The CDR3 bases are TGCAGCGTTGAGTCGCTGCGGGAGGTGGGCGAGCAGTACTTC. It is translated as CSVESLREVGEQYF.

The chain links TRBV3-1 to TRBJ1-5; D possibly corresponds to TRBD1 (5 bases). Germline CDR1 and CDR2: LGHDT and YNNKEL (reference sequence). Trimming shortened V by 1 base and J by 4 bases, and 11 bases separated the two germline ends. The CDR3 consists of 15 residues. The CDR3, as DNA: TGTGCCAGCAGCCAAGCCACAGGCCAGAATCAGCCCCAGCATTTT. Residues: CASSQATGQNQPQHF.

The chain couples TRBV6-1 to TRBJ2-3; no firm D call. V was trimmed by 1 base and J by 6 bases, leaving 8 bases between them. The CDR3 is 13 amino acids. CDR1 and CDR2 from the germline V gene are MNHNS and SASEGT. Here the CDR3 DNA reads TGTGCCAGCAGTGAAGAGGTGAAGGATACGCAGTATTTT. Amino acids: CASSEEVKDTQYF.

This clonotype was picked up many times. The rearrangement uses TRBV10-3 and TRBJ2-7; no clear D gene. V shed 3 bases and J shed 0 bases, with 12 bases lying between them. Germline-derived CDR1 and CDR2 are ENHRY and SYGVKD. The CDR3 has 15 residues. The CDR3 region has the DNA TGTGCCATCAGTGAAGAGGCAGGACGCTCCTACGAGCAGTACTTC. Amino acid sequence: CAISEEAGRSYEQYF.

The sample holds many counts of this clonotype. V gene TRBV18 combines with J gene TRBJ1-2; D might be TRBD1 (6 bases). The CDR3 runs to 15 residues. CDR1 and CDR2 (germline): KGHSH, LQKENI. The V gene lost 1 base and the J gene lost 2 bases, with 11 bases spanning the gap. The chain's CDR3 is CASSPQSTGNYGYTF. The CDR3 bases are TGTGCCAGCTCACCACAGTCTACAGGGAACTATGGCTACACCTTC.

The sample holds many counts of this clonotype. V usage is TRBV7-2 and J usage is TRBJ1-5, with TRBD1 as a possible D gene (5 bases). The V end was cut by 4 bases, the J end by 0 bases, with 7 bases between. The germline gives CDR1 SGHTA, CDR2 FQGNSA. The CDR3 loop spans 14 amino acids. The DNA of the CDR3 is TGTGCCAGCAGCTCACAGGTTAGCAATCAGCCCCAGCATTTT. This encodes CASSSQVSNQPQHF. Using reference TRBV7-2 and TRBJ1-5 for the parts outside the CDR3, the full variable domain is GAGVSQSPSNKVTEKGKDVELRCDPISGHTALYWYRQSLGQGLEFLIYFQGNSAPDKSGLPSDRFSAERTGGSVSTLTIQRTQQEDSAVYLCASSSQVSNQPQHFGDGTRLSIL.

This clonotype was picked up many times. The V call is TRBV2, the J call TRBJ2-7; weak D call: TRBD2 (5 bases). The V and J ends lost 4 bases and 3 bases respectively, with 7 bases between them. The germline V gene has CDR1 SNHLY and CDR2 FYNNEI. The CDR3 contains 12 residues. This CDR3 reads CASSGSGYEQYF. CDR3 in DNA: TGTGCCAGCAGTGGGAGCGGCTACGAGCAGTACTTC.

J is TRBJ2-3 and V is TRBV3-1; unclear D gene. CDR1 is LGHDT and CDR2 is YNNKEL in the germline V gene (reference sequence). Trimming pared 3 bases from V and 3 bases from J, leaving 4 bases between. The CDR3 is 12 residues long. CDR3: CASSHLTDTQYF. CDR3 DNA: TGTGCCAGCAGCCATTTAACAGATACGCAGTATTTT.

This clonotype occurred many times. The V call is TRBV11-1, the J call TRBJ1-1; D not resolved. This CDR3 spans 15 amino acids. Germline V gene lookup returns CDR1 SGHAT and CDR2 FQDESV (reference sequence). Deletions cut 5 bases from V and 1 base from J, with 14 bases between. The CDR3 DNA reads as TGTGCCAGCAGCCGTGACGGGCAAGAGAACACTGAAGCTTTCTTT. Protein: CASSRDGQENTEAFF. Supplemented by reference TRBV11-1 and TRBJ1-1, the full variable domain reads EAEVAQSPRYKITEKSQAVAFWCDPISGHATLYWYRQILGQGPELLVQFQDESVVDDSQLPKDRFSAERLKGVDSTLKIQPAELGDSAMYLCASSRDGQENTEAFFGQGTRLTVV.

This clonotype was seen at least ten times. The chain has TRBV30 and TRBJ2-3; no reliable D call. The CDR3 is 11 amino acids. V was trimmed by 3 bases and J by 9 bases, leaving 10 bases between them. In germline, CDR1 is GTSNPN, CDR2 SVGIG (reference sequence). CDR3: CAWRETLTQYF. CDR3 coding DNA: TGTGCCTGGAGGGAAACCCTCACGCAGTATTTT.

At least ten counts were recorded for this clonotype. CDR3 coding DNA: TGTGCCAGCTCACCACGGGGCGGTAATAGCGGGGGGCCTAGGAGCTCCTACGAGCAGTACTTC. Protein sequence: CASSPRGGNSGGPRSSYEQYF. V gene TRBV18 combines with J gene TRBJ2-7; 10 bases align to TRBD2. V lost 1 base and J lost 0; bases outside the gene matches: 18. Germline-derived CDR1 and CDR2 are KGHSH and LQKENI. This CDR3 region has 21 residues.

This clonotype occurred many times. J is TRBJ2-7 and V is TRBV27; TRBD1 agrees at 7 bases. The CDR3 length is 13 residues. V lost 8 bases and J lost 2; bases outside the gene matches: 6. Germline CDR1 and CDR2: MNHEY and SMNVEV (reference sequence). CDR3 bases: TGTGCCAGCCGGGACAGCGTCACCTACGAGCAGTACTTC. It yields the protein CASRDSVTYEQYF.

The chain recombines TRBV12-3 or TRBV12-4 with TRBJ1-1; 7 positions match TRBD1. The CDR3 is made up of 12 amino acids. J gave up 12 bases and V 4 bases, and 8 bases lay outside the gene matches. This chain's CDR3 is CASSSKDRASFF. DNA of the CDR3: TGTGCCAGCAGTTCAAAAGACAGGGCCTCTTTCTTT.

This clonotype was observed many times. V is TRBV19 and J is TRBJ1-3; tentatively, D is TRBD1 (6 bases). Per germline, CDR1 LNHDA and CDR2 SQIVND (reference sequence). This CDR3 spans 16 amino acids. V lost 7 bases and J 1 base, leaving 17 bases between the germline ends. CDR3 residues: CASMGDTRPSGNTIYF. The CDR3 DNA follows: TGTGCCAGTATGGGGGACACCAGACCTTCTGGAAACACCATATATTTT. The full variable domain, completed using reference TRBV19 and TRBJ1-3, is DGGITQSPKYLFRKEGQNVTLSCEQNLNHDAMYWYRQDPGQGLRLIYYSQIVNDFQKGDIAEGYSVSREKKESFPLTVTSAQKNPTAFYLCASMGDTRPSGNTIYFGEGSWLTVV.

This clonotype was detected many times. CDR3 sequence (DNA): TGTGCCAGCAGCCCTCCTACGAACACCGGGGAGCTGTTTTTT. Residues: CASSPPTNTGELFF. This chain uses TRBV11-2 with TRBJ2-2; D call uncertain. Germline assignment: CDR1 SGHAT and CDR2 FQNNGV. The CDR3 runs 14 residues. Trimming stripped 5 bases from V and 0 bases from J, with 7 bases between.

This clonotype was detected only a few times. The chain is built from TRBV5-4 and TRBJ2-5, with D perhaps matching TRBD1 (6 bases). From germline, CDR1 is SGHNT and CDR2 YYREEE (reference sequence). V lost 2 bases to trimming and J lost 5 bases, with 13 bases between them. This CDR3 contains 14 residues. In DNA form, the CDR3 reads TGTGCCAGCAGCTTTCAACAGGGTAGGGAGACCCAGTACTTC. It translates to CASSFQQGRETQYF.